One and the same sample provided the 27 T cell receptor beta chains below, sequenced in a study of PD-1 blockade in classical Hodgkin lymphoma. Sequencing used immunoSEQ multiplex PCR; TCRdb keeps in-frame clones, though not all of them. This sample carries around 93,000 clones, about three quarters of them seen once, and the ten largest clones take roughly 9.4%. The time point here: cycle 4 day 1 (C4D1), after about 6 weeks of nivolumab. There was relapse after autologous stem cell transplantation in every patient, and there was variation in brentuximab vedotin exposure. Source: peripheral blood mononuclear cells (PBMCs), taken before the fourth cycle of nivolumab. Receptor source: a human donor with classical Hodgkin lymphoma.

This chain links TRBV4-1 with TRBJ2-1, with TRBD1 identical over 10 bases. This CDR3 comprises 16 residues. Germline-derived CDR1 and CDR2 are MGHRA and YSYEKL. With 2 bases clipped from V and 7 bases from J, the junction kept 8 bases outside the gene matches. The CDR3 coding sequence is TGCGCCAGCAGCCAAAGCCGGGACAGGGGAATGAATGAGCAGTTCTTC. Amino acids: CASSQSRDRGMNEQFF.

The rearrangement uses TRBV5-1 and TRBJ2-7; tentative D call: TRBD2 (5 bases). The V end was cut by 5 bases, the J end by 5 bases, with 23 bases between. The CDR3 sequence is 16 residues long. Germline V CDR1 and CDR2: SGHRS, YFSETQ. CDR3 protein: CASSLVPRGWWDEQYF. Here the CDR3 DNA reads TGCGCCAGCAGTTTAGTACCTCGCGGGTGGTGGGACGAGCAGTACTTC.

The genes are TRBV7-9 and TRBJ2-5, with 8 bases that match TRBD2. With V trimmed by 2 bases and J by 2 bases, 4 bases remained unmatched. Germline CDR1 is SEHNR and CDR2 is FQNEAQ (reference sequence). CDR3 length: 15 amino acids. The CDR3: CASSLIAGPQETQYF. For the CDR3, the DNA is TGTGCCAGCAGCTTAATAGCGGGACCGCAAGAGACCCAGTACTTC. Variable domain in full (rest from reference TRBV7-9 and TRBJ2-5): DTGVSQNPRHKITKRGQNVTFRCDPISEHNRLYWYRQTLGQGPEFLTYFQNEAQLEKSRLLSDRFSAERPKGSFSTLEIQRTEQGDSAMYLCASSLIAGPQETQYFGPGTRLLVL.

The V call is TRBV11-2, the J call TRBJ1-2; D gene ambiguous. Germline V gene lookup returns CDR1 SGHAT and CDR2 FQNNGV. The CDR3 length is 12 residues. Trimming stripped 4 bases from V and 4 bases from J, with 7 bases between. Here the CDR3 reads CASSSGIYGYTF. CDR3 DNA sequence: TGTGCCAGCAGCTCCGGAATCTATGGCTACACCTTC. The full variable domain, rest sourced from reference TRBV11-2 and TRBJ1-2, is EAGVAQSPRYKIIEKRQSVAFWCNPISGHATLYWYQQILGQGPKLLIQFQNNGVVDDSQLPKDRFSAERLKGVDSTLKIQPAKLEDSAVYLCASSSGIYGYTFGSGTRLTVV.

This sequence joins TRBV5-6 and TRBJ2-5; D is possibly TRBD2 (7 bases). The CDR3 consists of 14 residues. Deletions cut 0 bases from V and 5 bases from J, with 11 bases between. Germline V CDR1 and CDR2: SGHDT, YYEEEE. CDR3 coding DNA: TGTGCCAGCAGCTTGGGGGGGGGCGCCGAGACCCAGTACTTC. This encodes CASSLGGGAETQYF. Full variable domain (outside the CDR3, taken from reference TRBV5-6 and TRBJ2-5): DAGVTQSPTHLIKTRGQQVTLRCSPKSGHDTVSWYQQALGQGPQFIFQYYEEEERQRGNFPDRFSGHQFPNYSSELNVNALLLGDSALYLCASSLGGGAETQYFGPGTRLLVL.

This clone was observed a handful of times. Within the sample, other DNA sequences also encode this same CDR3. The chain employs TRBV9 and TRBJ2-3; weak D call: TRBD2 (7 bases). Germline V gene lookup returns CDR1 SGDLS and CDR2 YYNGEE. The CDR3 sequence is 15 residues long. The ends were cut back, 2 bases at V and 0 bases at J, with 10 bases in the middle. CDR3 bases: TGTGCCAGCAGCGTCCGGGGGGCCAGCACAGATACGCAGTATTTT. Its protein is CASSVRGASTDTQYF.

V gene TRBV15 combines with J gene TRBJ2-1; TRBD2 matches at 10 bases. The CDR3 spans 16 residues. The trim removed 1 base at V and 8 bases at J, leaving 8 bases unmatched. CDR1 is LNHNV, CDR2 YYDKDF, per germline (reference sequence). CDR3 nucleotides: TGTGCCACCAGCAGAGCCCTAGCGGGAGAAGGCTATGAGCAGTTCTTC. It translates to CATSRALAGEGYEQFF.

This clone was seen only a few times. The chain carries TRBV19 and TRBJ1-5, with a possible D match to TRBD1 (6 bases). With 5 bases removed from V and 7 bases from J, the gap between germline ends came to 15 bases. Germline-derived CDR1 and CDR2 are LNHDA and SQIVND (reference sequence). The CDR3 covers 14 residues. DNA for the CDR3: TGTGCCAGTAGTTACAGGGCTCCGGGACAGCCCCAGCATTTT. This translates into CASSYRAPGQPQHF.

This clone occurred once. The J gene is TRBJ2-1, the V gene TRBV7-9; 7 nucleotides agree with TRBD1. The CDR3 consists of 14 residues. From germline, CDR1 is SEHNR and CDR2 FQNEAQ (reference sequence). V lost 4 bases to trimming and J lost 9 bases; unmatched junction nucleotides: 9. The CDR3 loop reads CASSSWGQISEQFF. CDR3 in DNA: TGTGCCAGCAGCTCCTGGGGACAGATCTCTGAGCAGTTCTTC.

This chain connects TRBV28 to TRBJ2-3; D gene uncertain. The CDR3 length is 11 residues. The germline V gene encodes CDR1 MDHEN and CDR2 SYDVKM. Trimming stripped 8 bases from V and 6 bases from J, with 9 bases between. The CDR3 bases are TGTGCCAGCCTCTTATCGGATACGCAGTATTTT. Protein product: CASLLSDTQYF.

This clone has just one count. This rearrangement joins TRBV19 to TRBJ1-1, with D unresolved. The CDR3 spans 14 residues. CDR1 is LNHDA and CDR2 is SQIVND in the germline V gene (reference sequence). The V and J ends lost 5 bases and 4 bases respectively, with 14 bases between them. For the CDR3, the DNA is TGTGCCAGTAGTGGCCGGCCACTTGGCACTGAAGCTTTCTTT. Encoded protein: CASSGRPLGTEAFF.

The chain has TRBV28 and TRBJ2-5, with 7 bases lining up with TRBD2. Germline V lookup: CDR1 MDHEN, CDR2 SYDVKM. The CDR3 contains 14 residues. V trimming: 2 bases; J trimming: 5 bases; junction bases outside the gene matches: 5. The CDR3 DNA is TGTGCCAGCAGTTTAGCGGGGGTCGGGGAGACCCAGTACTTC. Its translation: CASSLAGVGETQYF.

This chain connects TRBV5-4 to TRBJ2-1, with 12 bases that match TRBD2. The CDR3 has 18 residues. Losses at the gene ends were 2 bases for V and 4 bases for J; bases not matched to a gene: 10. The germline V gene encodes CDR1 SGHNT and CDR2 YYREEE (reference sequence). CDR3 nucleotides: TGTGCCAGCAGCTTAGGCTTGGCTAGCGGGGGGGCGTACAATGAGCAGTTCTTC. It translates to CASSLGLASGGAYNEQFF.

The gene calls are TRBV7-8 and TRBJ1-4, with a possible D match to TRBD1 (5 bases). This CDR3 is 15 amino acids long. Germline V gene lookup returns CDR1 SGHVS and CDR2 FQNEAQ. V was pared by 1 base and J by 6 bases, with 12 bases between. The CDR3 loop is CASSLGRGTHEKLFF. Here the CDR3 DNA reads TGTGCCAGCAGCTTAGGCCGGGGGACTCATGAAAAACTGTTTTTT.

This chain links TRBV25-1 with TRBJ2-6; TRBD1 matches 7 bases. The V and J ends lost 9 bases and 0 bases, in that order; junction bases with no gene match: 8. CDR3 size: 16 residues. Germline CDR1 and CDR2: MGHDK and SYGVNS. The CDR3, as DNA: TGTGCCAGTTCCGGGACAGCAAGCTCTGGGGCCAACGTCCTGACTTTC. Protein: CASSGTASSGANVLTF.

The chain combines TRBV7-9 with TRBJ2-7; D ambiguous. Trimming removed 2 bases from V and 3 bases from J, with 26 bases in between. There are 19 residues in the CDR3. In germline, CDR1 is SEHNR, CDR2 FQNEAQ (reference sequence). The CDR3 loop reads CASSLPRRRHSRDDYEQYF. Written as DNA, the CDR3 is TGTGCCAGCAGCTTACCCCGCCGCCGGCACTCTCGCGACGACTACGAGCAGTACTTC.

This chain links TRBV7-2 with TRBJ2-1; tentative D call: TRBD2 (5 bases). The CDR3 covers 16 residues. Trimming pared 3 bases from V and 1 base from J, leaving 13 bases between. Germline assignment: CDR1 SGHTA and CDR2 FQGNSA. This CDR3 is CASSFRGSLSYNEQFF. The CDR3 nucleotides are TGTGCCAGCAGCTTTCGTGGGAGTCTTTCCTACAATGAGCAGTTCTTC.

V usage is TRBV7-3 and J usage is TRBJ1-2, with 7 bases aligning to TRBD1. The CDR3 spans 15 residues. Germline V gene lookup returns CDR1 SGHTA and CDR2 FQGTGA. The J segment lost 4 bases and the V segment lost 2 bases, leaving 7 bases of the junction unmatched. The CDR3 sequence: CASSLFGTDLYGYTF. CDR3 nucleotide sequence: TGTGCCAGCAGCTTATTCGGGACAGACCTCTATGGCTACACCTTC.

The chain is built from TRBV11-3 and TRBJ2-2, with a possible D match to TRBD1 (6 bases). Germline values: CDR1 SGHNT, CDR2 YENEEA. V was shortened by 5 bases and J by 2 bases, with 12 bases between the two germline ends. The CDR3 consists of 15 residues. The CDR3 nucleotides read TGTGCCAGCAGCCAACGGGACACCAACACCGGGGAGCTGTTTTTT. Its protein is CASSQRDTNTGELFF.

Written as DNA, the CDR3 is TGTGCCAGCAGTTCCTACAGCATCCCCGGCGATACGCAGTATTTT. It codes for CASSSYSIPGDTQYF. The chain is built from TRBV27 and TRBJ2-3, with unresolved D. CDR1 is MNHEY, CDR2 SMNVEV, per germline (reference sequence). V lost 4 bases, J lost 6 bases, and 17 bases lay in between. This CDR3 is 15 amino acids long.

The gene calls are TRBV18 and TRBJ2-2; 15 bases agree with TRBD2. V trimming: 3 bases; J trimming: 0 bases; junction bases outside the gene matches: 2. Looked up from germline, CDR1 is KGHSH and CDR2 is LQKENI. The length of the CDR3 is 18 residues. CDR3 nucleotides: TGTGCCAGCTCACCGGGACTAGCGGGAGGCCCGAACACCGGGGAGCTGTTTTTT. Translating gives CASSPGLAGGPNTGELFF.

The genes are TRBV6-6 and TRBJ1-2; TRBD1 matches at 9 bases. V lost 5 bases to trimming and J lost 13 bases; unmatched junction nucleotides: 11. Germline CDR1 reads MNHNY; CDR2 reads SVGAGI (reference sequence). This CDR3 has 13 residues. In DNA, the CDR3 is TGTGCCAGCAGTACCCCGGGACAGGGTGCTGGCACCTTC. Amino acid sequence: CASSTPGQGAGTF.

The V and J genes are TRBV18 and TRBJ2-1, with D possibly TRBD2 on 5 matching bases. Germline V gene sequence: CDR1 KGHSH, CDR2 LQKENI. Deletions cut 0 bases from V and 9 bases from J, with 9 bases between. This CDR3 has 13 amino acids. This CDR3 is CASSPPAGFEQFF. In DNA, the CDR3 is TGTGCCAGCTCACCACCGGCGGGCTTTGAGCAGTTCTTC.

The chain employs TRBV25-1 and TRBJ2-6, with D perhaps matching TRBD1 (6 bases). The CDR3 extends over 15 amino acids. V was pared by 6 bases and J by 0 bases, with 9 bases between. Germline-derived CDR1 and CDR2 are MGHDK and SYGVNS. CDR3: CASSKTGSGANVLTF. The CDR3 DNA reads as TGTGCCAGCAGCAAGACAGGCTCTGGGGCCAACGTCCTGACTTTC.

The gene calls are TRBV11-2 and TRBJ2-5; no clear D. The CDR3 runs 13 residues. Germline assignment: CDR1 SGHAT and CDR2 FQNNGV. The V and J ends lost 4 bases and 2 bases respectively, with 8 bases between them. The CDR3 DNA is TGTGCCAGCAGCTCTACAGTTCAAGAGACCCAGTACTTC. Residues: CASSSTVQETQYF.

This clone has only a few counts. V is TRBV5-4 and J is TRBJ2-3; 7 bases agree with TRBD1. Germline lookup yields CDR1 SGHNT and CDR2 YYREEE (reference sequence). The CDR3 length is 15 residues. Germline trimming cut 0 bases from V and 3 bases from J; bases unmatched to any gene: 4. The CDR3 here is CASSLGQGVTDTQYF. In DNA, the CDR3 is TGTGCCAGCAGCTTGGGACAGGGAGTTACAGATACGCAGTATTTT.

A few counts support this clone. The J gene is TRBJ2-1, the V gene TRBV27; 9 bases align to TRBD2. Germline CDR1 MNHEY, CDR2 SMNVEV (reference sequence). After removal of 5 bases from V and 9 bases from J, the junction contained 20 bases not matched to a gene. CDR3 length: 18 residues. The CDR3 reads CASSPPYSGSFGSGEQFF. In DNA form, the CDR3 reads TGTGCCAGCAGTCCTCCCTATAGCGGGAGCTTCGGGTCGGGTGAGCAGTTCTTC.